Sequencing of this TCR beta chain was carried out in a study of PD-1 blockade in classical Hodgkin lymphoma. Study-wide points: Healthy donors reportedly exceeded newly diagnosed patients in baseline TCR diversity. CD4+ but not CD8+ TCR diversity rose significantly by C4D1.

For this clone: Its antigen is unknown.

Every one of the patients relapsed after autologous stem cell transplantation (brentuximab vedotin exposure was variable). Per germline, CDR1 MDHEN and CDR2 SYDVKM. The ends were cut back, 2 bases at V and 2 bases at J, with 16 bases in the middle. The CDR3 sequence is 16 residues long. Clones were read by immunoSEQ multiplex PCR, and TCRdb kept only the in-frame ones, dropping some. Here the sample spans some 95,000 clones, about 91% being singletons. The material was peripheral blood mononuclear cells (PBMCs), obtained before the second cycle of nivolumab. This TCR came from a human donor with classical Hodgkin lymphoma. The chain carries TRBV28 and TRBJ2-7; D unclear. For the CDR3, the DNA is TGTGCCAGCAGTTTAAGTACGATTGTTGAACCCTACGAGCAGTACTTC. As protein: CASSLSTIVEPYEQYF. The full variable domain, its missing parts supplied by reference TRBV28 and TRBJ2-7, is DVKVTQSSRYLVKRTGEKVFLECVQDMDHENMFWYRQDPGLGLRLIYFSYDVKMKEKGDIPEGYSVSREKKERFSLILESASTNQTSMYLCASSLSTIVEPYEQYFGPGTRLTVT.